Following are 5 T cell receptor beta chains from one sample sequenced in a study of vaccination and CD4 T cells after COVID-19. Stated treatment: roughly 11-day PBMC culture with coronavirus spike peptide pools or control peptides (ViraFEST assay). The antigens for these receptors are not known. The assay that was used to sequence DNA from cultured CD4+ T cells was the Oncomine TCR Beta short-read assay. TCRdb independently ran MiXCR on the PCR reads; one entry per CDR3 protein. The repertoire has roughly 19,000 distinct CDR3 sequences, approximately 48% of them found once; the top ten carry about 2.7%. The input for sequencing was CD4+ T cells from blood, cultured in vitro, taken after SARS-CoV-2 vaccination. The receptors derive from a human donor who had recovered from COVID-19.

The rearrangement links TRBV11-2 to TRBJ1-2; the D gene is possibly TRBD1 (5 bases). V was shortened by 0 bases and J by 8 bases, with 13 bases between the two germline ends. The CDR3 consists of 14 residues. Germline assignment: CDR1 SGHAT and CDR2 FQNNGV. CDR3 bases: TGTGCCAGCAGCTTAGATGAGGGGTTATACGGCTACACCTTC. It specifies CASSLDEGLYGYTF.

The chain joins TRBV7-3 to TRBJ2-5, with D tentatively TRBD1 or TRBD2 (5 bases each). This CDR3 is built from 15 residues. Germline values: CDR1 SGHTA, CDR2 FQGTGA. V shed 5 bases and J shed 2 bases, with 15 bases lying between them. This CDR3 is CASSRGTGMQETQYF. DNA for the CDR3: TGTGCCAGCAGCAGAGGGACCGGAATGCAAGAGACCCAGTACTTC.

This rearrangement joins TRBV6-1 to TRBJ1-5; 7 nucleotides match TRBD1. The V and J ends lost 8 bases and 7 bases, in that order; junction bases with no gene match: 14. Looked up from germline, CDR1 is MNHNS and CDR2 is SASEGT. The CDR3 loop spans 15 amino acids. The CDR3 region has the DNA TGTGCCAGCTCTTCTGGGGCAGGGGGGGTCCAGCCCCAGCATTTT. It translates to CASSSGAGGVQPQHF.

The V call is TRBV12-3 or TRBV12-4, the J call TRBJ2-5, with a weak D call TRBD1 (6 bases). The CDR3 is made up of 14 amino acids. V shed 5 bases and J shed 5 bases, with 15 bases lying between them. The CDR3 is CASSPTQGFETQYF. The CDR3 nucleotides are TGTGCCAGCAGTCCCACACAGGGTTTCGAGACCCAGTACTTC.

This clonotype was seen a single time. This sequence joins TRBV24-1 and TRBJ2-5; 13 nucleotides line up with TRBD2. Trimming took 9 bases from V and 0 from J; bases not matched to a gene: 15. The CDR3 is 19 amino acids. Germline lookup yields CDR1 KGHDR and CDR2 SFDVKD. CDR3 loop: CATRPTVTSGGGNQETQYF. CDR3 nucleotide sequence: TGTGCCACCCGGCCCACGGTTACTAGCGGGGGGGGAAACCAAGAGACCCAGTACTTC.